There are many counts of the clone carrying this T cell receptor beta chain. Its specificity is not known. J was trimmed by 5 bases and V by 2 bases; bases with no gene match: 11. CDR3 length: 17 amino acids. Germline V gives CDR1 SGHTA, CDR2 FQGNSA. This record comes from a study of regulatory T cells in long-lasting Graves disease. Study information: Newly diagnosed Graves' patients had under 3 months of antithyroid drugs. The study, taken as a whole, reports: Accuracy was perhaps lowered by the small sample size. Analysis covered peripheral blood alone, not thyroid tissue. Favoring TRBV28, TRBJ1-2 and TRBJ2-5 was a feature seen in persistent disease.

To make TCR beta libraries, researchers used iRepertoire HTBI primers and Arm-PCR of CDR3 regions. TCRdb reprocessed the multiplex PCR reads via MiXCR and lists one record per CDR3 protein. The repertoire holds some 330,000 distinct CDR3 sequences, with around 11% as singletons. As to time point: newly diagnosed GD, antithyroid drugs for less than 3 months. After RNA was extracted from PBMCs, the TCR library was made from it. These data were also filed under a second study, of T cells in Graves' hyperthyroidism and ophthalmopathy.

This specimen consisted of peripheral blood mononuclear cells (PBMCs), obtained at new diagnosis, from a patient treated with antithyroid drugs. This receptor was obtained from a woman aged 18-35 years with Graves disease. The chain couples TRBV7-2 to TRBJ2-7; 11 positions match TRBD2. The CDR3 bases are TGTGCCAGCAGCTTATTTAGCGGGAGGGCCGGGTCCCACGAGCAGTACTTC. The encoded protein is CASSLFSGRAGSHEQYF.